Presented here are 29 T cell receptor beta chains from one specimen sequenced in a study of T-cell reconstitution after alpha-beta-depleted transplantation in children (dated by TCRdb to the mid-2010s). The library was prepared using PCR. The sequencer listed for this sample is Illumina HiSeq 2500. TCR library preparation used molecular barcoding, with unique molecular identifiers applied to normalize quantification of the TCRbeta repertoire. TCRdb reanalyzed the raw reads on its own, using fastp at Q25 for trimming and MiXCR for clone calling, and kept in-frame beta chains. CDR3 protein duplicates are merged, each entry listing the most common genes and DNA. This sample gives about 600,000 distinct CDR3 sequences in total; about 10% of them show up just once. The ten biggest clones cover approximately 4.1% of the sample. Sequencing was performed on PBMCs from the stem cell graft donor, taken from the stem cell graft. The receptors stem from a human donor who donated a stem cell graft to a child with acute myeloid leukemia.

This clonotype was seen at least ten times. The V gene is TRBV12-3 or TRBV12-4, the J gene TRBJ2-7; 13 bases map to TRBD2. The V gene end was trimmed by 1 base and the J gene end by 5 bases; junction bases not matched to a gene: 2. The CDR3 sequence is 15 residues long. The CDR3 region has the DNA TGTGCCAGCAGTTTAGTAGGACTAGCGGGAGACGAGCAGTACTTC. As protein: CASSLVGLAGDEQYF.

This chain connects TRBV6-2 or TRBV6-3 to TRBJ2-6; D might be TRBD1 (6 bases). Germline assignment: CDR1 MNHEY and CDR2 SVGEGT. The V end was cut by 6 bases, the J end by 1 base, with 16 bases between. The CDR3 sequence is 17 residues long. The CDR3 reads CASSPRGKQSGANVLTF. The DNA for the CDR3 is TGTGCCAGCAGCCCCAGGGGAAAGCAATCTGGGGCCAACGTCCTGACTTTC.

This rearrangement joins TRBV20-1 to TRBJ2-7; D is unresolved. The V gene lost 6 bases and the J gene lost 5 bases, with 20 bases spanning the gap. Germline loops: CDR1 DFQATT, CDR2 SNEGSKA (reference sequence). This CDR3 has 14 residues. In DNA form, the CDR3 reads TGCAGTGCCCATGTTGGTTGGTACAATAACGAGCAGTACTTC. Its protein product is CSAHVGWYNNEQYF.

This clonotype occurred a few times. This chain connects TRBV29-1 to TRBJ1-1, with D uncertain. This CDR3 has 12 residues. CDR1 and CDR2 from the germline V gene are SQVTM and ANQGSEA. V lost 3 bases to trimming and J lost 1 base, with 6 bases between them. CDR3 sequence (DNA): TGCAGCGTTGAGGCGGAGAACACTGAAGCTTTCTTT. It codes for CSVEAENTEAFF.

The rearrangement links TRBV7-9 to TRBJ1-2; 10 positions match TRBD1. V lost 4 bases, J lost 8 bases, and 13 bases stayed unmatched. Germline assignment: CDR1 SEHNR and CDR2 FQNEAQ (reference sequence). The CDR3 covers 16 residues. CDR3 bases: TGTGCCAGCAGCTCCGATGTACGGGACAGGGGTCGCGGCTACACCTTC. This codes for CASSSDVRDRGRGYTF. The variable domain in full, with the rest retrieved from reference TRBV7-9 and TRBJ1-2, is DTGVSQNPRHKITKRGQNVTFRCDPISEHNRLYWYRQTLGQGPEFLTYFQNEAQLEKSRLLSDRFSAERPKGSFSTLEIQRTEQGDSAMYLCASSSDVRDRGRGYTFGSGTRLTVV.

The J gene is TRBJ2-1, the V gene TRBV5-1; the match to TRBD1 covers 7 bases. CDR3 length equals 12 residues. Looked up from germline, CDR1 is SGHRS and CDR2 is YFSETQ. The V gene end was trimmed by 6 bases and the J gene end by 5 bases; junction bases not matched to a gene: 2. The CDR3 DNA sequence: TGCGCCAGCACTCAGGGGGACAATGAGCAGTTCTTC. Translation: CASTQGDNEQFF.

This chain links TRBV29-1 with TRBJ1-6; D is undetermined. Trimming stripped 4 bases from V and 9 bases from J, with 16 bases between. The CDR3 is 14 residues long. CDR1 is SQVTM, CDR2 ANQGSEA, per germline. The CDR3 is CSVALGSVGSPLHF. The CDR3 DNA follows: TGCAGCGTTGCATTAGGGAGCGTGGGTTCACCCCTCCACTTT.

At least ten counts were recorded for this clonotype. The rearrangement links TRBV5-1 to TRBJ1-1; D call uncertain. Deletions cut 4 bases from V and 3 bases from J, with 13 bases between. From germline, CDR1 is SGHRS and CDR2 YFSETQ. There are 14 residues in the CDR3. CDR3 region: CASSLGGGDTEAFF. The CDR3 DNA sequence: TGCGCCAGCAGCCTCGGAGGTGGGGACACTGAAGCTTTCTTT.

This clonotype was counted many times. This chain joins TRBV12-3 or TRBV12-4 and TRBJ2-3; 10 positions match TRBD2. V lost 3 bases and J lost 4; bases outside the gene matches: 4. This CDR3 is built from 15 residues. CDR3 coding DNA: TGTGCCAGCAGTTTCGGAGCGGGAGGGCCAGATACGCAGTATTTT. Its protein is CASSFGAGGPDTQYF.

V gene TRBV7-3 combines with J gene TRBJ2-3; 12 nucleotides line up with TRBD2. CDR3 length equals 16 residues. Germline CDR1 is SGHTA and CDR2 is FQGTGA. The junction had 6 bases not matched to a gene; V was cut back by 5 bases and J by 3 bases. The chain's CDR3 is CASSMTSGSPTDTQYF. For the CDR3, the DNA is TGTGCCAGCAGCATGACTAGCGGGAGCCCGACAGATACGCAGTATTTT. The full variable domain, its missing parts supplied by reference TRBV7-3 and TRBJ2-3, is GAGVSQTPSNKVTEKGKYVELRCDPISGHTALYWYRQSLGQGPEFLIYFQGTGAADDSGLPNDRFFAVRPEGSVSTLKIQRTERGDSAVYLCASSMTSGSPTDTQYFGPGTRLTVL.

This chain uses TRBV20-1 with TRBJ2-3; TRBD2 matches 11 bases. The CDR3 runs to 17 residues. The trim removed 5 bases at V and 2 bases at J, leaving 12 bases unmatched. Germline CDR1 reads DFQATT; CDR2 reads SNEGSKA (reference sequence). The CDR3 DNA reads TGCAGTGCTGACACCACCTTAGCGGGGGGGTACACAGATACGCAGTATTTT. Encoded protein: CSADTTLAGGYTDTQYF.

This chain joins TRBV12-5 and TRBJ1-2; D is possibly TRBD1 (6 bases). The V end lost 2 bases, the J end lost 4 bases, and 14 bases lay between the germline ends. The CDR3 loop spans 15 amino acids. Germline CDR1 and CDR2: LGHNT and FRNRAP. The CDR3 region has the DNA TGTGCTAGTGGTTTGTTCGGGGGCGCAGGCTATGGCTACACCTTC. Translating it yields CASGLFGGAGYGYTF.

The rearrangement links TRBV5-6 to TRBJ1-2; D is possibly TRBD1 (5 bases). The CDR3 contains 16 residues. CDR1 and CDR2 from the germline V gene are SGHDT and YYEEEE. V lost 1 base, J lost 4 bases, and 17 bases lay in between. DNA of the CDR3: TGTGCCAGCAGCTTGCGGACAACACAAGGGACCTATGGCTACACCTTC. Its protein product is CASSLRTTQGTYGYTF.

V gene TRBV5-4 combines with J gene TRBJ1-6; D is unresolved. The CDR3 runs to 15 residues. CDR1 is SGHNT, CDR2 YYREEE, per germline (reference sequence). V lost 6 bases to trimming and J lost 7 bases, with 17 bases between them. The CDR3 sequence: CASNQTPSRNSPLHF. The CDR3 nucleotides read TGTGCCAGCAATCAGACACCATCTCGGAATTCACCCCTCCACTTT.

Only a few counts were recorded for this clonotype. This chain joins TRBV20-1 and TRBJ2-1; 8 nucleotides match TRBD1. Germline V gene lookup returns CDR1 DFQATT and CDR2 SNEGSKA (reference sequence). This CDR3 has 18 residues. The junction had 12 bases not matched to a gene; V was cut back by 1 base and J by 1 base. The CDR3 nucleotides are TGCAGTGCTAGAGTGGTGGGGACAGGATCAGGGTCCTACAATGAGCAGTTCTTC. Translating it yields CSARVVGTGSGSYNEQFF.

The CDR3 DNA sequence: TGTGCCAGTTCTCCCTATGGGGCGAGCTCCTATAATTCACCCCTCCACTTT. Protein product: CASSPYGASSYNSPLHF. The chain has TRBV7-9 and TRBJ1-6; TRBD1 might be the D (5 bases). V was pared by 9 bases and J by 0 bases, with 18 bases between. The germline CDR1 and CDR2 sequences are SEHNR and FQNEAQ (reference sequence). This CDR3 spans 17 amino acids.

This clonotype came up a few times. This chain connects TRBV6-2 or TRBV6-3 to TRBJ2-7; D could derive from TRBD1 or TRBD2 (5 bases each). The germline gives CDR1 MNHEY, CDR2 SVGEGT. The CDR3 is 13 amino acids. Deletions cut 11 bases from V and 6 bases from J, with 20 bases between. The CDR3 DNA sequence: TGTGCCCTCCAGTGGGGACCGCTCGGCGAGCAGTACTTC. It encodes CALQWGPLGEQYF.

The rearrangement links TRBV7-3 to TRBJ2-3; no reliable D call. The ends were cut back, 5 bases at V and 6 bases at J, with 9 bases in the middle. The CDR3 is made up of 12 amino acids. The germline gives CDR1 SGHTA, CDR2 FQGTGA. The CDR3 sequence: CASSPPHDTQYF. The CDR3 nucleotides are TGTGCCAGCAGCCCCCCCCACGATACGCAGTATTTT.

The table lists this clonotype with a few counts. The rearrangement uses TRBV3-1 and TRBJ2-7; D is ambiguous. Trimming stripped 0 bases from V and 3 bases from J, with 9 bases between. Germline CDR1 LGHDT, CDR2 YNNKEL (reference sequence). This CDR3 spans 14 amino acids. This chain's CDR3 is CASSQEGSLYEQYF. The CDR3 DNA sequence: TGTGCCAGCAGCCAAGAAGGCAGCCTCTACGAGCAGTACTTC.

The chain couples TRBV27 to TRBJ2-3; 9 nucleotides align to TRBD2. The CDR3 consists of 22 residues. The V segment lost 0 bases and the J segment 2 bases; nucleotides outside the gene matches: 21. CDR1 MNHEY and CDR2 SMNVEV come from the germline V gene (reference sequence). The DNA for the CDR3 is TGTGCCAGCAGTTTATCGGGAGGGAGCCCAGGCCGGCTAGCGGGAATCACAGATACGCAGTATTTT. The encoded protein is CASSLSGGSPGRLAGITDTQYF.

Only a few counts were recorded for this clonotype. V is TRBV10-3 and J is TRBJ2-4; D ambiguous. The CDR3 has 13 amino acids. Per germline, CDR1 ENHRY and CDR2 SYGVKD. Trimming took 6 bases from V and 4 from J, leaving 10 bases between them. As DNA, the CDR3 is TGTGCCATCAGGGACCAGCCTAAAAACATTCAGTACTTC. Translation: CAIRDQPKNIQYF.

This clonotype was seen many times. The chain couples TRBV20-1 to TRBJ2-1; 11 positions match TRBD2. V dropped 6 bases and J dropped 5; count of bases not matched to a gene: 9. Germline CDR1 is DFQATT and CDR2 is SNEGSKA (reference sequence). The CDR3 covers 15 residues. In DNA, the CDR3 is TGCAGTGCAGAGGTTAGCGGGAGGGGGAACAATGAGCAGTTCTTC. Encoded protein: CSAEVSGRGNNEQFF.

CDR3 bases: TGTGCCTGGAGGGCTGGGGAGTTCCACGAGCAGTACTTC. Residues: CAWRAGEFHEQYF. The J gene is TRBJ2-7, the V gene TRBV30; possibly TRBD2 for D (5 bases). Germline V gene data show CDR1 as GTSNPN and CDR2 as SVGIG (reference sequence). CDR3 length: 13 amino acids. Trimming shortened V by 3 bases and J by 5 bases, and 14 bases separated the two germline ends.

This clonotype has only a few counts. The gene calls are TRBV25-1 and TRBJ2-3; perhaps D is TRBD1 or TRBD2 (7 bases each). The V and J ends lost 3 bases and 6 bases respectively, with 19 bases between them. From germline, CDR1 is MGHDK and CDR2 SYGVNS. The CDR3 is 16 residues long. CDR3 DNA: TGTGCCAGCAGTGAGGAGGGGGCGGGAGTTGCGGATACGCAGTATTTT. It yields the protein CASSEEGAGVADTQYF.

Only a few counts were recorded for this clonotype. The chain joins TRBV7-9 to TRBJ2-3, with 7 bases that match TRBD1. Germline-derived CDR1 and CDR2 are SEHNR and FQNEAQ (reference sequence). This CDR3 contains 16 residues. V dropped 5 bases and J dropped 2; count of bases not matched to a gene: 10. The chain's CDR3 is CASSDHRGSHTDTQYF. The CDR3 region has the DNA TGTGCCAGCAGCGATCACAGGGGATCCCACACAGATACGCAGTATTTT. The full variable domain, with the rest looked up from reference TRBV7-9 and TRBJ2-3, is DTGVSQNPRHKITKRGQNVTFRCDPISEHNRLYWYRQTLGQGPEFLTYFQNEAQLEKSRLLSDRFSAERPKGSFSTLEIQRTEQGDSAMYLCASSDHRGSHTDTQYFGPGTRLTVL.

This clonotype showed up just a few times. The J gene is TRBJ2-7, the V gene TRBV6-2 or TRBV6-3; 10 bases are shared with TRBD2. The CDR3 covers 14 residues. V was clipped by 7 bases and J by 0 bases; unmatched bases: 3. CDR1 and CDR2 (germline): MNHEY, SVGEGT. This CDR3 is CASTLAGSSYEQYF. CDR3 bases: TGTGCCAGCACACTAGCGGGATCCTCCTACGAGCAGTACTTC.

The rearrangement joins TRBV5-1 to TRBJ1-5; D is unresolved. Looked up from germline, CDR1 is SGHRS and CDR2 is YFSETQ. This CDR3 contains 15 residues. Deletions cut 1 base from V and 1 base from J, with 9 bases between. The CDR3 reads CASSLYGWSNQPQHF. The CDR3 coding sequence is TGCGCCAGCAGCTTGTACGGATGGAGCAATCAGCCCCAGCATTTT.

At least ten counts were recorded for this clonotype. The chain carries TRBV12-3 or TRBV12-4 and TRBJ2-3, with TRBD2 matching 8 bases. The CDR3 has 14 amino acids. V shed 6 bases and J 4 bases; nucleotides not matched to a gene: 6. This CDR3 reads CASSRLAGADTQYF. The CDR3 DNA reads as TGTGCCAGCAGCCGTCTAGCGGGTGCAGATACGCAGTATTTT.

In its sample, this clonotype was seen a few times. V gene TRBV7-9 combines with J gene TRBJ1-2, with 7 bases matching TRBD1. The V segment lost 2 bases and the J segment 4 bases; nucleotides outside the gene matches: 4. This CDR3 has 14 residues. Germline assignment: CDR1 SEHNR and CDR2 FQNEAQ (reference sequence). CDR3 region: CASSLPTGAYGYTF. As DNA, the CDR3 is TGTGCCAGCAGCTTACCTACAGGGGCCTATGGCTACACCTTC. Full variable domain (outside the CDR3, taken from reference TRBV7-9 and TRBJ1-2): DTGVSQNPRHKITKRGQNVTFRCDPISEHNRLYWYRQTLGQGPEFLTYFQNEAQLEKSRLLSDRFSAERPKGSFSTLEIQRTEQGDSAMYLCASSLPTGAYGYTFGSGTRLTVV.